One sample yielded the 14 T cell receptor beta chains listed below, sequenced in a study of shared clonotypes between healthy human individuals. TCRdb's copy holds only in-frame clones and misses some; the assay was immunoSEQ multiplex PCR. In the table there are around 2.3 million clones, approximately 96% of which are singletons. The sequencing input was naive CD4+ T cells sorted from blood. Indicated subset: CD45RA+ positively selected. These receptors all stem from a young man in good health.

This clone was detected only once. This chain uses TRBV28 with TRBJ1-5; 7 positions agree with TRBD1. V shed 3 bases, J shed 15 bases, and the junction held 8 bases outside the gene matches. The length of the CDR3 is 12 residues. Per the germline V gene, CDR1 is MDHEN and CDR2 is SYDVKM. The CDR3 region has the DNA TGTGCCAGCAGTTTCTTACAGGGGTTTCGGCATTTT. It yields the protein CASSFLQGFRHF.

This rearrangement joins TRBV27 to TRBJ1-6; D remains unclear. Germline V lookup: CDR1 MNHEY, CDR2 SMNVEV (reference sequence). This CDR3 region has 15 residues. V lost 4 bases, J lost 7 bases, and 14 bases lay in between. The CDR3 is CASSSRLSGNSPLHF. DNA of the CDR3: TGTGCCAGCAGTTCCCGGTTGAGTGGCAATTCACCCCTCCACTTT.

The CDR3 spells CASSPQWVETQYF. As DNA, the CDR3 is TGTGCCAGCTCACCACAATGGGTAGAGACCCAGTACTTC. This chain links TRBV18 with TRBJ2-5; no definite D call. V was cut by 1 base and J by 4 bases, with 7 bases left in between. The CDR3 extends over 13 amino acids. CDR1 is KGHSH and CDR2 is LQKENI in the germline V gene.

V gene TRBV10-3 combines with J gene TRBJ1-2, with TRBD1 as a possible D gene (5 bases). Looked up from germline, CDR1 is ENHRY and CDR2 is SYGVKD. V was cut by 2 bases and J by 3 bases, with 10 bases left in between. CDR3 size: 14 residues. The CDR3 loop reads CAISEGHEDYGYTF. The CDR3 bases are TGTGCCATCAGTGAGGGACATGAGGACTATGGCTACACCTTC.

This clone was seen only once. This chain joins TRBV5-4 and TRBJ2-1; maybe TRBD2 (6 bases). The CDR3 spans 13 residues. The germline gives CDR1 SGHNT, CDR2 YYREEE (reference sequence). V lost 0 bases to trimming and J lost 15 bases, with 16 bases between them. In DNA form, the CDR3 reads TGTGCCAGCAGCTTGGACGGGGACTGGGACGCGTTCTTC. Translation: CASSLDGDWDAFF.

The V gene is TRBV4-1, the J gene TRBJ2-2, with TRBD2 identical over 15 bases. The CDR3 is made up of 18 amino acids. Trimming removed 3 bases from V and 6 bases from J; junction bases left unmatched: 8. Germline V gene data show CDR1 as MGHRA and CDR2 as YSYEKL. CDR3 sequence reads: CASSQPGLAGGIAGELFF. CDR3 bases: TGCGCCAGCAGCCAGCCGGGACTAGCGGGGGGAATTGCCGGGGAGCTGTTTTTT.

The rearrangement joins TRBV6-1 to TRBJ2-7; D ambiguous. CDR1 MNHNS and CDR2 SASEGT come from the germline V gene. V lost 1 base, J lost 9 bases, and 7 bases lay in between. The CDR3 totals 11 residues. CDR3 sequence (DNA): TGTGCCAGCAGTGAAGGGACCACGCAGTACTTC. The encoded protein is CASSEGTTQYF.

The chain joins TRBV5-6 to TRBJ1-1; maybe TRBD1 (5 bases). The CDR3 sequence is 12 residues long. Deletions cut 7 bases from V and 4 bases from J, with 11 bases between. Per the germline V gene, CDR1 is SGHDT and CDR2 is YYEEEE. In DNA, the CDR3 is TGTGCCAGCTGGGAAAGGGGCACTGAAGCTTTCTTT. It yields the protein CASWERGTEAFF.

The genes are TRBV19 and TRBJ2-1, with TRBD1 matching over 8 bases. Germline V gives CDR1 LNHDA, CDR2 SQIVND (reference sequence). The CDR3 length is 15 residues. The junction had 9 bases not matched to a gene; V was cut back by 8 bases and J by 3 bases. The CDR3 is CASSPMGQVYNEQFF. CDR3 DNA sequence: TGTGCCAGTTCTCCTATGGGACAGGTCTACAATGAGCAGTTCTTC.

This rearrangement joins TRBV6-6 to TRBJ1-6; 10 nucleotides match TRBD1. The CDR3 spans 14 residues. J was trimmed by 7 bases and V by 8 bases; bases with no gene match: 5. Germline values: CDR1 MNHNY, CDR2 SVGAGI (reference sequence). Here the CDR3 DNA reads TGTGCCAGCGGGACAGGGGCAGGGAATTCACCCCTCCACTTT. The encoded protein is CASGTGAGNSPLHF.

The chain employs TRBV30 and TRBJ1-2, with TRBD1 matching over 8 bases. V dropped 7 bases and J dropped 6; count of bases not matched to a gene: 7. CDR3 length equals 12 residues. Germline V gene lookup returns CDR1 GTSNPN and CDR2 SVGIG (reference sequence). CDR3 amino acids: CALTTGGDGYTF. CDR3 bases: TGTGCCTTGACTACAGGGGGGGATGGCTACACCTTC.

V usage is TRBV7-9 and J usage is TRBJ1-2; D call uncertain. V lost 0 bases, J lost 6 bases, and 5 bases lay in between. This CDR3 has 12 amino acids. CDR1 is SEHNR and CDR2 is FQNEAQ in the germline V gene (reference sequence). CDR3 in amino acids: CASSLAPHGYTF. CDR3 nucleotide sequence: TGTGCCAGCAGCTTAGCGCCCCATGGCTACACCTTC.

The chain uses TRBV5-4 and TRBJ2-7; 8 bases agree with TRBD1. The V and J ends lost 0 bases and 2 bases, in that order; junction bases with no gene match: 7. The CDR3 consists of 16 residues. Germline CDR1 SGHNT, CDR2 YYREEE (reference sequence). CDR3 region: CASSLAGQGSTYEQYF. The CDR3 region has the DNA TGTGCCAGCAGCTTGGCTGGACAGGGTTCCACCTACGAGCAGTACTTC. Full variable domain (rest looked up from reference TRBV5-4 and TRBJ2-7): ETGVTQSPTHLIKTRGQQVTLRCSSQSGHNTVSWYQQALGQGPQFIFQYYREEENGRGNFPPRFSGLQFPNYSSELNVNALELDDSALYLCASSLAGQGSTYEQYFGPGTRLTVT.

This chain uses TRBV2 with TRBJ1-5; the match to TRBD1 covers 9 bases. V dropped 6 bases and J dropped 6; count of bases not matched to a gene: 3. The CDR3 spans 13 residues. Germline V gives CDR1 SNHLY, CDR2 FYNNEI. For the CDR3, the DNA is TGTGCCAGCAGGGGGACAGGGAGTCAGCCCCAGCATTTT. Translation gives CASRGTGSQPQHF.